This T cell receptor (beta chain) was found in a study of blood T cell repertoires in COVID-19. The V and J ends lost 4 bases and 1 base respectively, with 8 bases between them. CDR3 length equals 13 residues. The germline V gene encodes CDR1 KGHSH and CDR2 LQKENI. Profiled with immunoSEQ multiplex PCR; TCRdb holds only in-frame clones, not every one. This sample has roughly 63,000 clones; 85% to 90% occur once, and the top ten carry 7% to 10%. This sequence originates from a man aged 45 to 65 with active COVID-19. The chain has TRBV18 and TRBJ2-7; D perhaps matches TRBD1 (6 bases). Material: peripheral blood. CDR3 residues: CASSLDRSYEQYF. The CDR3 DNA is TGTGCCAGCTCACTTGACAGGTCCTACGAGCAGTACTTC. Full variable domain (outside the CDR3, taken from reference TRBV18 and TRBJ2-7): NAGVMQNPRHLVRRRGQEARLRCSPMKGHSHVYWYRQLPEEGLKFMVYLQKENIIDESGMPKERFSAEFPKEGPSILRIQQVVRGDSAAYFCASSLDRSYEQYFGPGTRLTVT.